This TCR beta chain is from a study of PD-1 blockade in mismatch repair-deficient tumors. Every patient had mismatch repair deficiency by PCR or immunohistochemistry. In the case of this clone: Its specificity is not known.

Germline assignment: CDR1 KGHSH and CDR2 LQKENI. Deletions cut 0 bases from V and 2 bases from J, with 7 bases between. This CDR3 has 14 amino acids. The table came from immunoSEQ multiplex PCR; TCRdb's copy has only in-frame clones and leaves some out. The sample shows approximately 80,000 clones, more than 80% of them seen only once. Study-wide results and limits: Tumor-resident clones, often undetectable pretreatment in blood, expanded then contracted after pembrolizumab.

The specimen was peripheral blood, collected 44 weeks after starting pembrolizumab. This chain links TRBV18 with TRBJ1-1; possible D gene TRBD1, 5 bases. The receptor's source is an adult with mismatch repair-deficient cancer. The CDR3 nucleotides read TGTGCCAGCTCACCACCCGGGGCCAACACTGAAGCTTTCTTT. Its translation: CASSPPGANTEAFF. The complete variable domain, with remaining parts taken from reference TRBV18 and TRBJ1-1, reads NAGVMQNPRHLVRRRGQEARLRCSPMKGHSHVYWYRQLPEEGLKFMVYLQKENIIDESGMPKERFSAEFPKEGPSILRIQQVVRGDSAAYFCASSPPGANTEAFFGQGTRLTVV.